This T cell receptor beta chain derives from a study of blood T cells in healthy people across ages. As to this clonotype: Its matching antigen is unknown.

Study-level findings and limits: Higher naive T cell percentage went strongly together with higher TCR beta diversity. Per million T cells, TCR beta diversity dropped roughly linearly as age increased. The study regarded diversity estimates from one million T cells as underestimates. Aged donors had fewer naive CD4+ cells and lower diversity than long-lived donors.

The CDR3 has 14 residues. Germline V gives CDR1 MNHEY, CDR2 SMNVEV (reference sequence). V shed 3 bases and J shed 1 base, with 9 bases lying between them. A second PCR, run for about 7 to 11 cycles, used a sample-barcoded 5' primer plus a J-beta primer mix. MiXCR, applied by TCRdb to the 5' RACE reads, yields one record per CDR3 protein. There are about 940,000 distinct CDR3 sequences in the sample; under 50% occur only once, and around an eighth lies in the top ten. Source material: blood. The receptor's source is a man aged 25 to 45 in good health. The chain employs TRBV27 and TRBJ2-5, with unresolved D. For the CDR3, the DNA is TGTGCCAGCAGTTTCCTGAAGAGCCAAGAGACCCAGTACTTC. Its protein product is CASSFLKSQETQYF.